This T cell receptor beta chain is from a study of blood T cell repertoires in COVID-19. Study-wide context: Sites in the United States, Italy and Spain provided acute and convalescent COVID-19 samples. In each case, the material was cDNA or gDNA derived from T cells, B-cell-depleted T cells, or PBMCs.

The V gene's germline CDR1 is SGHNT and CDR2 YYREEE (reference sequence). The trim removed 7 bases at V and 8 bases at J, leaving 10 bases unmatched. The CDR3 is 13 amino acids. Original analysis: From reference gene primer amplification, estimates of nucleated cell counts were derived. Some clones are missing from TCRdb's copy, which holds only in-frame ones; the method was immunoSEQ multiplex PCR. V and J calls and clone size follow that table, whereas D and trimming were derived from the DNA. This table holds fewer than 500,000 clones, around 90% found once. The sequence was obtained from a woman younger than 35 with acute COVID-19. The sample was PBMCs or T cells enriched from blood (not recorded which). J is TRBJ1-2 and V is TRBV5-4; 8 bases match TRBD1. The CDR3 coding sequence is TGTGCCAGCGCTCGCCCCGGGGACAGGGGCTACACCTTC. Protein: CASARPGDRGYTF.